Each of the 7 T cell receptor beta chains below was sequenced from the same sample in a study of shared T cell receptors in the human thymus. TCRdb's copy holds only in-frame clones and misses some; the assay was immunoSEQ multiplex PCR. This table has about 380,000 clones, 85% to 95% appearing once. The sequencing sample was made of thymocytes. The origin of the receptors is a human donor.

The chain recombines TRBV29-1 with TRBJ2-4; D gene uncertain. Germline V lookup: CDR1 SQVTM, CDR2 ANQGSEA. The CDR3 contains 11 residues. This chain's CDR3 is CRESGKNIQYF. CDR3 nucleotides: TGCAGAGAATCGGGCAAAAACATTCAGTACTTC.

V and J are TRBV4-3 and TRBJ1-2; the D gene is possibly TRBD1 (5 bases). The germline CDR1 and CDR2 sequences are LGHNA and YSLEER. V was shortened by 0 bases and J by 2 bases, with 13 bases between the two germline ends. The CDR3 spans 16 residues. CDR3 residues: CASSQEGTGGNYGYTF. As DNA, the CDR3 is TGCGCCAGCAGCCAAGAGGGGACGGGGGGAAACTATGGCTACACCTTC.

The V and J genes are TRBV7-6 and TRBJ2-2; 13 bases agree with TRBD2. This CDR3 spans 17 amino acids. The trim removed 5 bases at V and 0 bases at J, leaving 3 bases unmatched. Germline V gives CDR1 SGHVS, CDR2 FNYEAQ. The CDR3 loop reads CASSPTSGRPNTGELFF. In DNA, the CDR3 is TGTGCCAGCAGCCCGACTAGCGGGAGGCCGAACACCGGGGAGCTGTTTTTT. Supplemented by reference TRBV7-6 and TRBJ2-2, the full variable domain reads GAGVSQSPRYKVTKRGQDVALRCDPISGHVSLYWYRQALGQGPEFLTYFNYEAQQDKSGLPNDRFSAERPEGSISTLTIQRTEQRDSAMYRCASSPTSGRPNTGELFFGEGSRLTVL.

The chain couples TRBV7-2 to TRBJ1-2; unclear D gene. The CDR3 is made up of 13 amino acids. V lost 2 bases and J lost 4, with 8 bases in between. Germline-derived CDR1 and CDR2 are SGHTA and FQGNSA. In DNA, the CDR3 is TGTGCCAGCAGCTTATGGACCCTCTATGGCTACACCTTC. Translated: CASSLWTLYGYTF.

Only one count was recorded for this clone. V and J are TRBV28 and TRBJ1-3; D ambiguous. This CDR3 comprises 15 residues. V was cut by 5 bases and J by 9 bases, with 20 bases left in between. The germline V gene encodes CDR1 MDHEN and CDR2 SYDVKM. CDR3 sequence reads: CASSEPRPANTTIYF. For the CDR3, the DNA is TGTGCCAGCAGTGAACCTAGGCCAGCTAATACCACCATATATTTT.

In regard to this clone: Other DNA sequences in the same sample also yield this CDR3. This chain's CDR3 is CASSVGGGSGNTIYF. CDR3 nucleotide sequence: TGTGCCAGCAGCGTAGGCGGGGGCTCTGGAAACACCATATATTTT. The rearrangement joins TRBV9 to TRBJ1-3; possibly TRBD1 for D (5 bases). The CDR3 covers 15 residues. From germline, CDR1 is SGDLS and CDR2 YYNGEE. Deletions cut 0 bases from V and 0 bases from J, with 7 bases between.

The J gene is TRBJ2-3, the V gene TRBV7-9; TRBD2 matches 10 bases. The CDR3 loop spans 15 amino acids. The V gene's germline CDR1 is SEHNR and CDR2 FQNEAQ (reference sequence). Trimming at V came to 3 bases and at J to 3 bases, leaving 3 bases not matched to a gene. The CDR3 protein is CASSLLAGETDTQYF. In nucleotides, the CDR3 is TGTGCCAGCAGCTTGCTAGCGGGAGAAACAGATACGCAGTATTTT.